This T cell receptor (beta chain) was identified during a study of blood T cells in healthy people across ages. Study-wide points: Naive T cell percentage showed a strong correlation with the diversity of TCR beta.

Through a sample-barcoded 5' primer and a J-beta primer mix, a second PCR was run for roughly 6 to 12 cycles. TCRdb used MiXCR to reprocess the 5' RACE reads, holding one entry per CDR3 protein. Of approximately 900,000 distinct CDR3 sequences listed, 48% are singletons. The V end was cut by 5 bases, the J end by 2 bases, with 10 bases between. Per the germline V gene, CDR1 is DFQATT and CDR2 is SNEGSKA (reference sequence). The CDR3 has 12 amino acids. As for this clonotype: No antigen is known for it.

What was sequenced was blood. This sequence originates from a man aged 25 to 40 in good health. The chain is built from TRBV20-1 and TRBJ2-7, with D perhaps being TRBD1 or TRBD2 (5 bases each). CDR3 residues: CSAGTATYEQYF. The CDR3 DNA sequence: TGCAGTGCTGGGACGGCAACCTACGAGCAGTACTTC.